This T cell receptor beta chain was identified during a study of T cells in Graves' hyperthyroidism and ophthalmopathy. Germline values: CDR1 DFQATT, CDR2 SNEGSKA (reference sequence). With 6 bases clipped from V and 4 bases from J, the junction kept 8 bases outside the gene matches. This CDR3 region has 14 residues. Researchers took RNA transcripts and amplified the TCR beta CDR3 regions from them. HTBI primers drove first-round RT-PCR of the TCR CDR3. TCRdb reprocessed the multiplex PCR reads with MiXCR, giving one entry per CDR3 protein. The sample lists hundreds of thousands of distinct CDR3 sequences, around 13% occurring once.

The chain couples TRBV20-1 to TRBJ2-1; 8 nucleotides agree with TRBD2. The sequence was collected from a young woman with Graves' hyperthyroidism. Sequenced input: blood. CDR3 region: CSAPLAVGYNEQFF. CDR3 sequence (DNA): TGCAGTGCCCCACTAGCGGTCGGGTACAATGAGCAGTTCTTC.